This TCR beta chain is from a study of Ad26.COV2.S vaccination and SARS-CoV-2 variants (dated by TCRdb to the early 2020s). Notes on the research overall: Donors in the vaccine arm were drawn from COV1001, a multicentre, randomized, double-blind, placebo-controlled phase I-IIa trial testing Ad26.COV2.S in healthy adults. Investigators did not know the trial group allocation while performing experiments and assessing outcomes. Participants in the trial were split at random into five groups of five each, receiving low-dose or high-dose Ad26.COV2.S once or twice, or else placebo on both occasions. A total of 32 samples were included in the TCR-sequenced set, comprising around 19 Ad26.COV2.S vaccine recipients, 5 placebo recipients and 8 SARS-CoV-2 convalescent individuals. Sequencing of the TCRbeta repertoire served to evaluate the specificity and breadth of SARS-CoV-2-reactive T cell receptors following Ad26.COV2.S vaccination. Dosing of Ad26.COV2.S was intramuscular, at either 5x10^10 or 1x10^11 viral particles, delivered as one shot or as two shots spaced 56 days apart. Findings and caveats that apply to the study as a whole: Vaccine and placebo recipients had similar non-spike TCR breadth, a finding consistent with the vaccine containing only spike. After vaccination, spike-specific CD8+ and CD4+ T cell responses were reported to show substantial breadth. The study lacked the statistical power to compare responses across vaccine doses or regimens. The authors noted that total T cell responses may have been underestimated by the TCR breadth and depth analyses. Spike-specific TCR breadth was higher in Ad26.COV2.S recipients than in placebo recipients (P = 0.0014).

The CDR3 runs 14 amino acids, cysteine and phenylalanine included. Left in the record is the CDR3 DNA by itself, 42 bases read in frame from the first base. Trimming removed 11 bases from V and 0 bases from J, leaving 14 bases between the germline ends. Via the germline V gene, CDR1 is MDHEN and CDR2 SYDVKM. Taken with the paper, the label for treatment or condition translates to: some 19 received Ad26.COV2.S at low or high dose, single or two shots; five or six received placebo; per-sample allocation not given. Repertoires of vaccine and placebo recipients were sequenced from samples taken on day 63 after the first injection. Cohort 1b enrolled 25 to 30 adults aged 18-55 years at a single site in Boston, USA, between 29 July and 7 August 2020. Ad26.COV2.S consisted of a replication-incompetent adenovirus type 26 vector by which a prefusion-stabilized SARS-CoV-2 spike protein from the original Wuhan strain was expressed.

The immunoSEQ Assay was the method used to sequence TCRbeta CDR3 regions. After extraction, genomic DNA underwent amplification by bias-controlled multiplex PCR, followed by high-throughput sequencing. Per the original workflow: To quantify the absolute abundance of every unique TCRbeta CDR3 region, sequences were collapsed and filtered. Usable DNA was measured by amplifying reference genes present in all nucleated cells, and TCRbeta template counts were normalized to that usable DNA to estimate T cell fraction. Repertoire TCRs were annotated as SARS-CoV-2-specific when V gene, CDR3 amino acid sequence and J gene were exactly matched to a known reactive TCR set. The reference SARS-CoV-2 TCR set was obtained from MIRA and was filtered for enrichment in COVID-19-positive ImmuneCODE repertoires, whereby public or cross-reactive TCRs were removed. Based on the MIRA antigens, annotated TCRs were further analysed at the level of specific ORF or position within ORF. Breadth was defined as annotated unique rearrangements over total unique productive rearrangements; depth was the summed frequency of those rearrangements. Two-sided Wilcoxon rank-sum tests were used to compare TCR breadth between groups. Entries here come from immuneACCESS through TCRdb and include only in-frame sequences with V and J called. Some clones fail to appear in such tables; in the studies checked, an unresolved V gene covers under half of the shortfall, and the cause of the remainder is unknown. That table gives V, J and clone size, and the DNA gave D and trimming. For this sample the table gives 300,000 to 350,000 clones, of which about 88% were detected only once. Around 6.4% of the sample goes to the ten largest clones.

Remarks on this clone: The clone's antigen remains unknown. Qualities for individual bases were not recorded, and no much larger clone is one base off.

The receptor's source is a person aged 18 to 65 who received the Ad26.COV2.S COVID-19 vaccine or a placebo. The rearranged segments are TRBV28 and TRBJ2-1; no D gene can be assigned with confidence. This specimen consisted of peripheral blood, obtained in a trial of Ad26.COV2.S vaccine versus placebo. The DNA sequence is TGTGCCGCCGGGCGACAAAGCTCCTACAATGAGCAGTTCTTC. It is translated as CAAGRQSSYNEQFF.